This entry describes one T cell receptor beta chain. The target antigen is unknown. This specimen comes from a study of T cell clonotyping in hematopoietic cell transplantation. General study results and limits: Pathologically expanded recipient clonotypes increased progressively from day 30 to day 180 as diversity fell. Higher Inverse Simpson Index values in graft donor and pretransplant recipient predicted broader posttransplant TCR diversity. Few recipient clonotypes overlapped donors; over 95% were de novo at given depth. CD4 and CD8 repertoire contributions could not be separated without sorting.

V trimming: 2 bases; J trimming: 7 bases; junction bases outside the gene matches: 8. Per germline, CDR1 MRHNA and CDR2 SNTAGT. This CDR3 is built from 16 residues. Assay used: immunoSEQ multiplex PCR; TCRdb lists only in-frame clones, some missing. The sample contains 10,000 to 15,000 clones, just under 95% of which appear only once. Sequenced here: PBMCs, sampled 100 days after allogeneic stem cell transplant. The clonotype comes from a female patient in her forties or fifties who had an allogeneic stem cell transplant from an unrelated donor, so the T cells may come from the graft donor. Some clones in this sample may be carry-over from other donors' samples. The gene calls are TRBV6-4 and TRBJ2-2; 9 bases are shared with TRBD1. CDR3 coding DNA: TGTGCCAGCAGTGACCGCCGGGACAGGGAGGTCGGGGAGCTGTTTTTT. Encoded protein: CASSDRRDREVGELFF.